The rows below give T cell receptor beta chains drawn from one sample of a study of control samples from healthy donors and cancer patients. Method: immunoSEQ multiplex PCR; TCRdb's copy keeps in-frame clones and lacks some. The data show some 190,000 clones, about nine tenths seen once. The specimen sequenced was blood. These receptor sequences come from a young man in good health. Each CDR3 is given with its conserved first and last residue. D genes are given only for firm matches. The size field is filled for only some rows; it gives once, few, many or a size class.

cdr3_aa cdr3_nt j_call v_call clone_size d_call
CASSLAPPRTSPTGELFF TGTGCCAGCAGCTTAGCCCCACCTCGGACTAGCCCCACCGGGGAGCTGTTTTTT TRBJ2-2 TRBV11-2 - TRBD2
CSVEVYLAGAYNEQFF TGCAGCGTTGAAGTCTACCTAGCGGGGGCCTACAATGAGCAGTTCTTC TRBJ2-1 TRBV29-1 - TRBD2
CASSLSNRGRDGYTF TGTGCCAGCTCACTGTCCAACAGGGGACGGGATGGCTACACCTTC TRBJ1-2 TRBV18 - TRBD1
CASSPTGDFNEKLFF TGTGCCAGCAGCCCGACAGGGGACTTTAACGAAAAACTGTTTTTT TRBJ1-4 TRBV7-7 - TRBD1
CASSHPGRVDQPQHF TGCGCCAGCAGCCATCCCGGCAGGGTAGATCAGCCCCAGCATTTT TRBJ1-5 TRBV4-1 - -
CASSPETGGGFYNEQFF TGTGCCAGCAGCCCCGAGACAGGGGGCGGATTTTACAATGAGCAGTTCTTC TRBJ2-1 TRBV3-1/TRBV3-2 - TRBD1
CASSLLTGRKSSGNTIYF TGTGCCAGCAGCTTGTTAACGGGTCGAAAAAGCTCTGGAAACACCATATATTTT TRBJ1-3 TRBV5-6 once -
CASSQVNPGEQYF TGTGCCAGCAGCCAAGTGAACCCCGGCGAGCAGTACTTC TRBJ2-7 TRBV14 - -
CAWSIGINYGYTF TGTGCCTGGAGTATCGGTATTAACTATGGCTACACCTTC TRBJ1-2 TRBV30 - -
CASSPHTGELFF TGTGCCAGCAGTCCCCACACCGGGGAGCTGTTTTTT TRBJ2-2 TRBV2 - -
CASSGVRSAHGKNSYGYTF TGTGCCAGCAGCGGAGTCCGGAGTGCGCACGGAAAAAATTCCTATGGCTACACCTTC TRBJ1-2 TRBV7-9 - -
CASSVATGGTGFTDTQYF TGTGCCAGCAGCGTAGCTACGGGGGGGACGGGATTCACAGATACGCAGTATTTT TRBJ2-3 TRBV9 - TRBD2
CSVHPGNTEAFF TGCAGCGTTCACCCCGGGAACACTGAAGCTTTCTTT TRBJ1-1 TRBV29-1 - -
CASSRDREIYNSPLHF TGCGCCAGCAGCAGAGACAGGGAAATCTATAATTCGCCCCTCCACTTT TRBJ1-6 TRBV5-1 - TRBD1
CSASLNTEAFF TGCAGTGCTAGCCTAAACACTGAAGCTTTCTTT TRBJ1-1 TRBV20-1 - -
CASSFGNTEAFF TGTGCCAGCAGCTTTGGGAACACTGAAGCTTTCTTT TRBJ1-1 TRBV7-9 - -
CASSANIQAYEQYF TGTGCCAGCAGCGCCAATATTCAAGCCTACGAGCAGTACTTC TRBJ2-7 TRBV11-2 - -
CASSQEPGHYTYNEQFF TGTGCCAGCAGCCAAGAACCCGGCCACTACACTTACAATGAGCAGTTCTTC TRBJ2-1 TRBV3-1/TRBV3-2 - -
CASSSPGLAVYEQYF TGTGCCAGCAGCAGCCCGGGACTAGCGGTCTACGAGCAGTACTTC TRBJ2-7 TRBV7-2 - TRBD2
CASSLGRTGYGYTF TGTGCCAGCAGCTTGGGTCGAACGGGCTATGGCTACACCTTC TRBJ1-2 TRBV5-4 once -
CATSGGKGALRSPLHF TGTGCCACCAGCGGGGGGAAGGGGGCTTTACGTTCACCCCTCCACTTT TRBJ1-6 TRBV15 - TRBD1
CTSSQDVGQGTIYF TGTACCAGCAGCCAAGACGTCGGACAAGGAACCATATATTTT TRBJ1-3 TRBV14 - -
CASSSGGRIAANTGELFF TGCGCCAGCAGCTCGGGAGGACGGATTGCCGCGAACACCGGGGAGCTGTTTTTT TRBJ2-2 TRBV5-1 - TRBD2
CSVEDPGSNEQFF TGCAGCGTTGAAGATCCCGGGTCCAATGAGCAGTTCTTC TRBJ2-1 TRBV29-1 - -
CASSQDGGGVYGYTF TGCGCCAGCAGCCAAGATGGGGGGGGCGTCTATGGCTACACCTTC TRBJ1-2 TRBV4-1 - -
CSVVGGLASSYEQYF TGCAGCGTTGTGGGGGGACTAGCTAGCTCCTACGAGCAGTACTTC TRBJ2-7 TRBV29-1 few TRBD2
CASSLAAGKSYEQYF TGTGCCAGCAGCTTGGCTGCGGGGAAAAGCTACGAGCAGTACTTC TRBJ2-7 TRBV11-2 - -
CASSRDRVGEAFF TGCGCCAGCAGCCGGGACAGGGTCGGTGAAGCTTTCTTT TRBJ1-1 TRBV4-1 - TRBD1
CASSESTGVVEQYF TGCGCCAGCAGTGAGTCGACAGGGGTGGTCGAGCAGTACTTC TRBJ2-7 TRBV10-1 - TRBD1
CASSFPGQSYNEQFF TGTGCCAGCAGTTTTCCGGGACAGTCATACAATGAGCAGTTCTTC TRBJ2-1 TRBV28 - TRBD1
CASSVPTPPEAFF TGTGCCAGCAGTGTTCCTACTCCCCCTGAAGCTTTCTTT TRBJ1-1 TRBV2 - -
CASSITGNVGPLHF TGCGCCAGCAGTATCACAGGGAACGTGGGGCCCCTCCACTTT TRBJ1-6 TRBV5-1 - -
CASSVETGKGYGYTF TGTGCCAGCAGCGTAGAGACAGGGAAAGGGTATGGCTACACCTTC TRBJ1-2 TRBV9 - TRBD1
CASSFGTGASTDTQYF TGTGCCAGCAGCTTCGGGACAGGGGCTAGCACAGATACGCAGTATTTT TRBJ2-3 TRBV5-6 - TRBD1
CASSLGWQSTDTQYF TGTGCCAGCAGCTTAGGCTGGCAGAGCACAGATACGCAGTATTTT TRBJ2-3 TRBV7-8 - -
CASSLAGTGQGIYGYTF TGCGCCAGCAGCTTGGCGGGAACGGGACAGGGGATCTATGGCTACACCTTC TRBJ1-2 TRBV5-1 - TRBD1
CASSLVGSRNTEAFF TGCGCCAGCAGCTTGGTGGGCAGCAGGAACACTGAAGCTTTCTTT TRBJ1-1 TRBV5-1 - -
CASSITGAWGYTF TGTGCCAGCAGTATCACAGGGGCGTGGGGCTACACCTTC TRBJ1-2 TRBV12-3/TRBV12-4 - TRBD1
CASSPRGGDTEAFF TGTGCCAGCAGCCCGCGTGGCGGAGACACTGAAGCTTTCTTT TRBJ1-1 TRBV5-4 - -
CASRASGETGELFF TGTGCCAGCAGAGCTAGCGGGGAGACCGGGGAGCTGTTTTTT TRBJ2-2 TRBV7-9 - TRBD2
CASSLGGGNDGYTF TGCGCCAGCAGCTTGGGTGGGGGAAACGATGGCTACACCTTC TRBJ1-2 TRBV5-1 - -
CASSLVGGDNSPLHF TGCGCCAGCAGCTTGGTTGGAGGGGATAATTCACCCCTCCACTTT TRBJ1-6 TRBV5-1 - -
CASSGTGTGRGAYTF TGTGCCAGCAGCGGGACCGGGACAGGGAGAGGTGCCTACACCTTC TRBJ1-2 TRBV5-8 - TRBD1
CASSFTQDSYTDTQYF TGTGCCAGCAGCTTTACCCAGGATTCTTACACAGATACGCAGTATTTT TRBJ2-3 TRBV11-3 - -
CASSPQGRTEAFF TGTGCCAGCAGTCCACAGGGGCGCACTGAAGCTTTCTTT TRBJ1-1 TRBV7-9 - TRBD1
CASSTRAGTGELFF TGCGCCAGCAGCACCCGAGCAGGCACCGGGGAGCTGTTTTTT TRBJ2-2 TRBV5-1 few -